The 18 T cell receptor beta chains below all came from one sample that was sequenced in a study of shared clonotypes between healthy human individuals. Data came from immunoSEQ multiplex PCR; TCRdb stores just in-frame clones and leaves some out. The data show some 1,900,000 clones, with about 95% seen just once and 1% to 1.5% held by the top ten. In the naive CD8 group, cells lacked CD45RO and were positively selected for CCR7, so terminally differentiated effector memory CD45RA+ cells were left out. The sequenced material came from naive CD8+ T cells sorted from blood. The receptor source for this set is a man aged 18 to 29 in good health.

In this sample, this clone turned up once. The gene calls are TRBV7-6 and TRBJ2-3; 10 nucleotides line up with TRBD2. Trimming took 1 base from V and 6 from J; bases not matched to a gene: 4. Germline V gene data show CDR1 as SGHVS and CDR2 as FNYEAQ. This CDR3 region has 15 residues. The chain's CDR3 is CASSLGLAGVDTQYF. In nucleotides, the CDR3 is TGTGCCAGCAGCTTAGGTCTAGCGGGAGTGGATACGCAGTATTTT. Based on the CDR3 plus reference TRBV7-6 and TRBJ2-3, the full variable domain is GAGVSQSPRYKVTKRGQDVALRCDPISGHVSLYWYRQALGQGPEFLTYFNYEAQQDKSGLPNDRFSAERPEGSISTLTIQRTEQRDSAMYRCASSLGLAGVDTQYFGPGTRLTVL.

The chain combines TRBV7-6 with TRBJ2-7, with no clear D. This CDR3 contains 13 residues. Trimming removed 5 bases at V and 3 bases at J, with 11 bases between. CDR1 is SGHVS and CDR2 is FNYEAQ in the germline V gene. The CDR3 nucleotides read TGTGCCAGCAGCGTCTCTCCGGACTACGAGCAGTACTTC. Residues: CASSVSPDYEQYF.

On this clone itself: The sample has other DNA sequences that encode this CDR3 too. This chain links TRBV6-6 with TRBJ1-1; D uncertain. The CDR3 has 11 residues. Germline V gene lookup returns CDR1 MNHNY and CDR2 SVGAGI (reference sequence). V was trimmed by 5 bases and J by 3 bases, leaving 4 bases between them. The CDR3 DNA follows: TGTGCCAGCAGTACATACACTGAAGCTTTCTTT. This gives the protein CASSTYTEAFF.

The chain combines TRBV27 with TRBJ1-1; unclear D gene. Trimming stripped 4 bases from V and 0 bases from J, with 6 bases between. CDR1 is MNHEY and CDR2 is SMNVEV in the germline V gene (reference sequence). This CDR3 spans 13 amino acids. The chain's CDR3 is CASSWQLNTEAFF. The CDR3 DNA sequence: TGTGCCAGCAGTTGGCAACTGAACACTGAAGCTTTCTTT.

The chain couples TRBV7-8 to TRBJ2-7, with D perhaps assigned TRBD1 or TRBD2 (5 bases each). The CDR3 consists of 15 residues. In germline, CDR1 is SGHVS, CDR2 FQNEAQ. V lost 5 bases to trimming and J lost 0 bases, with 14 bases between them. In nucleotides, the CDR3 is TGTGCCAGCAGCCGATGGCCAGGGAGCTCCTACGAGCAGTACTTC. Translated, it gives CASSRWPGSSYEQYF.

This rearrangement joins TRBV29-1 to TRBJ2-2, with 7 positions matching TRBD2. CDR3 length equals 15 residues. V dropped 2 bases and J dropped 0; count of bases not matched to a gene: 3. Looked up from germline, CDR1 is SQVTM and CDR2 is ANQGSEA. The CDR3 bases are TGCAGCGTTGAATCAGCGGGGTCGAACACCGGGGAGCTGTTTTTT. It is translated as CSVESAGSNTGELFF.

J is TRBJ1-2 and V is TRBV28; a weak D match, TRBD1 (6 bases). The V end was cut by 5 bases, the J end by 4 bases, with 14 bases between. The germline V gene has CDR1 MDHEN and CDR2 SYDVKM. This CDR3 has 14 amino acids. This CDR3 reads CASSETGEVYGYTF. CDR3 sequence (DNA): TGTGCCAGCAGTGAGACAGGAGAGGTCTATGGCTACACCTTC.

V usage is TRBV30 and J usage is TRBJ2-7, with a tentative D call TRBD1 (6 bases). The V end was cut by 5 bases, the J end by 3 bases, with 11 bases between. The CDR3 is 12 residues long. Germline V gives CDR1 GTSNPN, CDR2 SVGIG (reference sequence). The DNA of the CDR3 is TGTGCCTGGGGGTTACAGGGCTACGAGCAGTACTTC. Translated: CAWGLQGYEQYF.

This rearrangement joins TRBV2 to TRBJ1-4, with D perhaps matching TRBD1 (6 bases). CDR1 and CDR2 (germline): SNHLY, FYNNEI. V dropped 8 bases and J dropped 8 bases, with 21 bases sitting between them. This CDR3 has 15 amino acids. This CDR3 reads CASLWTVPPNEKLFF. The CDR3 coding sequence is TGTGCCAGCCTCTGGACAGTTCCCCCAAACGAAAAACTGTTTTTT.

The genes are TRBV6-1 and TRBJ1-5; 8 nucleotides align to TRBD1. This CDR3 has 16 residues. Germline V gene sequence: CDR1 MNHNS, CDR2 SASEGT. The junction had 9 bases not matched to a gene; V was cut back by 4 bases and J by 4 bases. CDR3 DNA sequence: TGTGCCAGCAGTGTGACCGGGACAGGAGAGAATCAGCCCCAGCATTTT. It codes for CASSVTGTGENQPQHF.

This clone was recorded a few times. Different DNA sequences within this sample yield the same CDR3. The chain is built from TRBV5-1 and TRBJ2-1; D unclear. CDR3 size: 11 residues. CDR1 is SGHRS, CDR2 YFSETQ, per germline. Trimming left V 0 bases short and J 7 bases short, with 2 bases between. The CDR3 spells CASSLGNEQFF. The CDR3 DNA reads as TGCGCCAGCAGCTTGGGGAATGAGCAGTTCTTC.

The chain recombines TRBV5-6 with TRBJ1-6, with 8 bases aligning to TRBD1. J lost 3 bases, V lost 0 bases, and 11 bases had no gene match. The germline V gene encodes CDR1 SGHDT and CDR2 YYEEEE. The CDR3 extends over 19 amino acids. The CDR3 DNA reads TGTGCCAGCAGCTTGGGTGCCCCGGGACAGGCAAACTATAATTCACCCCTCCACTTT. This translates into CASSLGAPGQANYNSPLHF.

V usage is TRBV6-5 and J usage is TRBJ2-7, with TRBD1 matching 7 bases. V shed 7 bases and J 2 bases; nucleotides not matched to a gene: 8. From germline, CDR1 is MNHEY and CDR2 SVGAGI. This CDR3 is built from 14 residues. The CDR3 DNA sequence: TGTGCCAGCAAAACGACAGGGTTCACCTACGAGCAGTACTTC. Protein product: CASKTTGFTYEQYF.

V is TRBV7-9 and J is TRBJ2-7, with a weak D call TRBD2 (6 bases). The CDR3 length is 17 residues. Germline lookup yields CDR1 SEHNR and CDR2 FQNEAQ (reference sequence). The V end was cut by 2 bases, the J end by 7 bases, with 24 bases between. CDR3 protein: CASSLMYGLARSEEQYF. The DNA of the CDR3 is TGTGCCAGCAGCTTAATGTATGGGCTAGCGAGGTCGGAAGAGCAGTACTTC.

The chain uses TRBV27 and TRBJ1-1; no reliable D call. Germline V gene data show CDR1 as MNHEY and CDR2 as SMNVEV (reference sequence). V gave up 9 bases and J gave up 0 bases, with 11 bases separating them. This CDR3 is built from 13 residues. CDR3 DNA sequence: TGTGCCAGACTCTTCTGGGTGAACACTGAAGCTTTCTTT. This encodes CARLFWVNTEAFF.

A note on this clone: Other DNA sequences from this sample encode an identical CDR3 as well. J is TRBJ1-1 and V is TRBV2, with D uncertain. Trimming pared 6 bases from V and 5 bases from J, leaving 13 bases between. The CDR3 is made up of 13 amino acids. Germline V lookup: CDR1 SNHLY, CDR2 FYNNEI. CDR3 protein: CASSDGGYTEAFF. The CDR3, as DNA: TGTGCCAGCAGCGATGGAGGGTATACTGAAGCTTTCTTT. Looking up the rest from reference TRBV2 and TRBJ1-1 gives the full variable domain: EPEVTQTPSHQVTQMGQEVILRCVPISNHLYFYWYRQILGQKVEFLVSFYNNEISEKSEIFDDQFSVERPDGSNFTLKIRSTKLEDSAMYFCASSDGGYTEAFFGQGTRLTVV.

CDR3 sequence reads: CASSLGLAATDTQYF. The DNA for the CDR3 is TGTGCCAGCAGCCTGGGACTAGCGGCCACAGATACGCAGTATTTT. The chain employs TRBV13 and TRBJ2-3; 11 positions agree with TRBD2. This CDR3 spans 15 amino acids. In germline, CDR1 is PRHDT, CDR2 FYEKMQ (reference sequence). V shed 5 bases, J shed 2 bases, and the junction held 3 bases outside the gene matches.

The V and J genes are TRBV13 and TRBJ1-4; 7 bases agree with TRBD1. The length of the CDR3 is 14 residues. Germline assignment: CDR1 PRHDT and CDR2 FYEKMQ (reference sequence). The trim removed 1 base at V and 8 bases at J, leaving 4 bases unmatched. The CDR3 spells CASSLESQGEKLFF. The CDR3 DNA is TGTGCCAGCAGCTTAGAATCACAGGGGGAAAAACTGTTTTTT.